The 30 T cell receptor beta chains below all came from one sample that was sequenced in a study of shared clonotypes between healthy human individuals. The protocol was immunoSEQ multiplex PCR, while the TCRdb copy is restricted to in-frame clones and leaves out a portion. The repertoire has over a million clones, approximately 70% of them found once; the top ten carry roughly 1.5%. The sample taken for sequencing was memory CD4+ T cells sorted from blood. The subset is: CD45RA-negative fraction. The receptor source for this set is a man aged 18 to 30 in good health.

This clone was counted between two and nine times. The rearrangement uses TRBV5-1 and TRBJ1-1; D may be TRBD1 (5 bases). The CDR3 has 12 amino acids. Trimming shortened V by 3 bases and J by 5 bases, and 8 bases separated the two germline ends. Germline-derived CDR1 and CDR2 are SGHRS and YFSETQ. The CDR3 region has the DNA TGCGCCAGCAGCTGGGGCGGGACTGAAGCTTTCTTT. Translated, it gives CASSWGGTEAFF.

V is TRBV4-1 and J is TRBJ2-2, with TRBD2 matching over 9 bases. This CDR3 region has 15 residues. In germline, CDR1 is MGHRA, CDR2 YSYEKL. The ends lost 1 base at V and 7 bases at J; junction bases unmatched: 4. The CDR3 loop is CASSQVAGALGELFF. CDR3 sequence (DNA): TGCGCCAGCAGCCAAGTAGCGGGAGCGCTCGGGGAGCTGTTTTTT.

Worth noting for this clone: The sample carries other DNA sequences with the same CDR3. The chain has TRBV2 and TRBJ2-2; no reliable D call. There are 11 residues in the CDR3. V lost 6 bases, J lost 5 bases, and 4 bases lay in between. Germline V lookup: CDR1 SNHLY, CDR2 FYNNEI. The CDR3 DNA is TGTGCCAGCAGGGGAACCGGGGAGCTGTTTTTT. Its translation: CASRGTGELFF.

The chain has TRBV10-3 and TRBJ2-3; D might be TRBD1 (6 bases). There are 13 residues in the CDR3. V was pared by 7 bases and J by 4 bases, with 12 bases between. CDR1 is ENHRY and CDR2 is SYGVKD in the germline V gene. The CDR3 DNA follows: TGTGCCATCAACAACAGGGAATCAGATACGCAGTATTTT. Residues: CAINNRESDTQYF.

The V call is TRBV29-1, the J call TRBJ1-2, with D tentatively TRBD1 (6 bases). The V gene lost 1 base and the J gene lost 3 bases, with 15 bases spanning the gap. CDR1 is SQVTM, CDR2 ANQGSEA, per germline. The CDR3 is made up of 15 amino acids. CDR3: CSVEVTGQLDYGYTF. CDR3 bases: TGCAGCGTTGAAGTTACCGGACAGTTAGACTATGGCTACACCTTC.

This chain connects TRBV6-6 to TRBJ1-2; D is uncertain. V lost 2 bases to trimming and J lost 1 base, with 8 bases between them. Germline loops: CDR1 MNHNY, CDR2 SVGAGI (reference sequence). The CDR3 spans 14 residues. CDR3 residues: CASSYPQDNYGYTF. In DNA form, the CDR3 reads TGTGCCAGCAGTTACCCGCAGGATAACTATGGCTACACCTTC.

The rearrangement uses TRBV4-1 and TRBJ1-2; D uncertain. Trimming stripped 3 bases from V and 4 bases from J, with 12 bases between. Per germline, CDR1 MGHRA and CDR2 YSYEKL. The CDR3 runs to 14 residues. CDR3 bases: TGCGCCAGCAGCCAGGTCAGTGTGAGCTATGGCTACACCTTC. Translating it yields CASSQVSVSYGYTF.

About this clone: It differs at one base from a far larger clone, so likely a read error. This chain joins TRBV7-2 and TRBJ1-2, with 9 nucleotides matching TRBD1. This CDR3 has 13 residues. Looked up from germline, CDR1 is SGHTA and CDR2 is FQGNSA. The junction had 7 bases not matched to a gene; V was cut back by 5 bases and J by 9 bases. Here the CDR3 DNA reads TGTGCCAGCAGCCCCGGACAGGGGAATAGCTACACCTTC. It specifies CASSPGQGNSYTF.

The chain joins TRBV7-2 to TRBJ2-6; D call uncertain. V lost 1 base and J lost 2, with 3 bases in between. Germline V gene sequence: CDR1 SGHTA, CDR2 FQGNSA. The CDR3 is 14 residues long. For the CDR3, the DNA is TGTGCCAGCAGCTTAGAGACTGGGGCCAACGTCCTGACTTTC. Amino acids: CASSLETGANVLTF.

The chain employs TRBV10-3 and TRBJ2-3, with D hard to call. V was pared by 0 bases and J by 0 bases, with 10 bases between. Germline CDR1 is ENHRY and CDR2 is SYGVKD. The CDR3 consists of 16 residues. CDR3 in amino acids: CAISESVGSSTDTQYF. The DNA for the CDR3 is TGTGCCATCAGTGAGTCAGTCGGTTCTAGCACAGATACGCAGTATTTT.

V gene TRBV4-2 combines with J gene TRBJ1-5; no reliable D call. CDR3 length equals 13 residues. Germline CDR1 LGHNA, CDR2 YNFKEQ. V lost 0 bases and J 5 bases, leaving 5 bases between the germline ends. The CDR3 is CASSQDTHQPQHF. The DNA of the CDR3 is TGTGCCAGCAGCCAAGACACCCATCAGCCCCAGCATTTT.

The chain joins TRBV4-2 to TRBJ2-3, with 9 bases aligning to TRBD2. The V gene end was trimmed by 8 bases and the J gene end by 0 bases; junction bases not matched to a gene: 12. This CDR3 region has 17 residues. Germline V gene sequence: CDR1 LGHNA, CDR2 YNFKEQ. CDR3 coding DNA: TGTGCCAGCGCCCCTTCGACTAGCGGCTTTAGCACAGATACGCAGTATTTT. Amino acids: CASAPSTSGFSTDTQYF.

Comments on this clone: Other DNA sequences in this specimen translate into the identical CDR3. The chain combines TRBV19 with TRBJ1-1; D uncertain. Trimming cost V 1 base and J 1 base, with 4 bases left between them. From germline, CDR1 is LNHDA and CDR2 SQIVND (reference sequence). The CDR3 spans 13 residues. DNA of the CDR3: TGTGCCAGTAGTATAGGCCAGAACACTGAAGCTTTCTTT. As protein: CASSIGQNTEAFF.

This chain connects TRBV6-6 to TRBJ1-1; 7 positions agree with TRBD1. This CDR3 region has 14 residues. Germline V CDR1 and CDR2: MNHNY, SVGAGI (reference sequence). Losses at the gene ends were 2 bases for V and 4 bases for J; bases not matched to a gene: 4. The CDR3: CASSYEGAGTEAFF. The CDR3 DNA reads TGTGCCAGCAGTTACGAGGGGGCGGGCACTGAAGCTTTCTTT.

The rearrangement links TRBV7-8 to TRBJ1-3, with D unresolved. The CDR3 totals 12 residues. From germline, CDR1 is SGHVS and CDR2 FQNEAQ. V dropped 5 bases and J dropped 4 bases, with 6 bases sitting between them. In DNA form, the CDR3 reads TGTGCCAGCAGCCGAGGGGGAAACACCATATATTTT. Translating it yields CASSRGGNTIYF.

The chain has TRBV5-4 and TRBJ2-6, with 8 positions matching TRBD1. CDR3 length equals 17 residues. The germline V gene has CDR1 SGHNT and CDR2 YYREEE (reference sequence). V lost 5 bases, J lost 0 bases, and 7 bases stayed unmatched. The CDR3 nucleotides read TGTGCCAGCAGGTCTGGACAGGGCCCCTCTGGGGCCAACGTCCTGACTTTC. As protein: CASRSGQGPSGANVLTF.

CDR3 amino acids: CASSTMTGGSGYTF. CDR3 DNA sequence: TGTGCCAGCAGTACCATGACAGGGGGGAGCGGCTACACCTTC. The gene calls are TRBV2 and TRBJ1-2, with 9 bases identical to TRBD1. This CDR3 is 14 amino acids long. V shed 5 bases and J 8 bases; nucleotides not matched to a gene: 9. CDR1 and CDR2 (germline): SNHLY, FYNNEI.

The V gene is TRBV7-9, the J gene TRBJ2-7; no clear D. CDR1 is SEHNR and CDR2 is FQNEAQ in the germline V gene (reference sequence). The CDR3 consists of 15 residues. Trimming stripped 2 bases from V and 0 bases from J, with 11 bases between. CDR3: CASSLRTGNSYEQYF. CDR3 bases: TGTGCCAGCAGCTTACGTACCGGAAACTCCTACGAGCAGTACTTC.

This clone appeared a few times. The chain has TRBV18 and TRBJ1-6; D possibly corresponds to TRBD1 (6 bases). The V gene's germline CDR1 is KGHSH and CDR2 LQKENI. Between the trimmed V and J ends, which lost 2 bases and 5 bases, there was a span of 10 bases. The CDR3 runs to 15 residues. In DNA form, the CDR3 reads TGTGCCAGCTCACCATTGGCAGGGGATAATTCACCCCTCCACTTT. This translates into CASSPLAGDNSPLHF.

The chain carries TRBV5-1 and TRBJ1-1; D uncertain. Germline V gives CDR1 SGHRS, CDR2 YFSETQ. V lost 1 base and J lost 1, with 8 bases in between. This CDR3 is 14 amino acids long. Written as DNA, the CDR3 is TGCGCCAGCAGCTTGCAGCACCGGAACACTGAAGCTTTCTTT. Its translation: CASSLQHRNTEAFF.

The V gene is TRBV5-4, the J gene TRBJ1-2; D not resolved. The CDR3 covers 15 residues. The V and J ends lost 0 bases and 4 bases respectively, with 13 bases between them. The germline gives CDR1 SGHNT, CDR2 YYREEE (reference sequence). This chain's CDR3 is CASSLDRQPSYGYTF. DNA of the CDR3: TGTGCCAGCAGCTTGGATAGGCAACCCAGCTATGGCTACACCTTC.

This clone has just one count. This rearrangement joins TRBV5-6 to TRBJ1-6; D ambiguous. The length of the CDR3 is 13 residues. Trimming took off 4 bases at V and 6 bases at J, with 8 bases between the two ends. From germline, CDR1 is SGHDT and CDR2 YYEEEE. The CDR3 bases are TGTGCCAGCAGCCGTGTGGGTAATTCACCCCTCCACTTT. Its protein product is CASSRVGNSPLHF.

J is TRBJ2-2 and V is TRBV27; perhaps TRBD1 as D (6 bases). Per the germline V gene, CDR1 is MNHEY and CDR2 is SMNVEV (reference sequence). This CDR3 region has 15 residues. V lost 6 bases and J 2 bases, leaving 13 bases between the germline ends. CDR3 region: CASSPGTSNTGELFF. For the CDR3, the DNA is TGTGCCAGCAGCCCCGGGACAAGCAACACCGGGGAGCTGTTTTTT.

The J gene is TRBJ2-3, the V gene TRBV2; D not certain. CDR3 length: 13 residues. In germline, CDR1 is SNHLY, CDR2 FYNNEI. V was clipped by 4 bases and J by 4 bases, with 9 bases between them. The CDR3 DNA sequence: TGTGCCAGCAGTGTGAAGAACGCAGATACGCAGTATTTT. It is translated as CASSVKNADTQYF.

This chain links TRBV18 with TRBJ2-2, with D perhaps TRBD1 (5 bases). V was pared by 2 bases and J by 4 bases, with 11 bases between. Germline V gene lookup returns CDR1 KGHSH and CDR2 LQKENI. The CDR3 has 15 amino acids. CDR3 amino acids: CASSPGREGTGELFF. The DNA of the CDR3 is TGTGCCAGCTCACCAGGCAGGGAAGGCACCGGGGAGCTGTTTTTT.

The rearrangement uses TRBV7-2 and TRBJ1-2, with D maybe TRBD1 (5 bases). The length of the CDR3 is 15 residues. Germline CDR1 and CDR2: SGHTA and FQGNSA. V was cut by 6 bases and J by 4 bases, with 18 bases left in between. CDR3 sequence (DNA): TGTGCCAGCAGAGACACCACCGGGACGATCTATGGCTACACCTTC. Translating gives CASRDTTGTIYGYTF.

This clone was observed a few times. This chain joins TRBV11-2 and TRBJ2-1; D possibly corresponds to TRBD1 (5 bases). The CDR3 covers 15 residues. CDR1 and CDR2 from the germline V gene are SGHAT and FQNNGV. The ends were cut back, 0 bases at V and 6 bases at J, with 12 bases in the middle. The CDR3 here is CASSLDSGQGNEQFF. The DNA of the CDR3 is TGTGCCAGCAGCTTAGACTCCGGCCAGGGCAATGAGCAGTTCTTC.

The chain links TRBV30 to TRBJ1-5; a possible D gene is TRBD1 (5 bases). Per germline, CDR1 GTSNPN and CDR2 SVGIG (reference sequence). Between the trimmed V and J ends, which lost 3 bases and 5 bases, there was a span of 14 bases. CDR3 size: 14 residues. CDR3 DNA: TGTGCCTGGAGGGGGCAGGGAGTACATCAGCCCCAGCATTTT. It is translated as CAWRGQGVHQPQHF.

With regard to this clone: This same CDR3 is encoded by further DNA sequences in the sample. V and J are TRBV7-8 and TRBJ1-2, with 7 bases identical to TRBD1. The germline V gene has CDR1 SGHVS and CDR2 FQNEAQ. The CDR3 length is 13 residues. Trimming at V came to 1 base and at J to 4 bases, leaving 0 bases not matched to a gene. CDR3 DNA: TGTGCCAGCAGCTTAGGGACAGGCTATGGCTACACCTTC. Translating gives CASSLGTGYGYTF.

This chain connects TRBV6-6 to TRBJ1-2, with 9 bases aligning to TRBD1. V was pared by 3 bases and J by 7 bases, with 6 bases of the junction left unmatched. The CDR3 extends over 14 amino acids. CDR1 MNHNY and CDR2 SVGAGI come from the germline V gene (reference sequence). The CDR3, as DNA: TGTGCCAGCAGTTATTTACAGGGGGCCTCTGGCTACACCTTC. This sequence encodes CASSYLQGASGYTF.